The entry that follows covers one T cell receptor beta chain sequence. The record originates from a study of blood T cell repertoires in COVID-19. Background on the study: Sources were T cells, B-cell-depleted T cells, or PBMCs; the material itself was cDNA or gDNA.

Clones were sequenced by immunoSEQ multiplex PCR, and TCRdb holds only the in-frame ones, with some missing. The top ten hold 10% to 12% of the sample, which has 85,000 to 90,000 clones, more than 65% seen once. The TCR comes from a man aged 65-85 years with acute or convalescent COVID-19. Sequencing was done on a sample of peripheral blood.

The CDR3 loop reads CASSGGLGADSYEQYF. The CDR3 DNA reads as TGTGCCAGCAGTGGGGGACTAGGAGCTGACTCCTACGAGCAGTACTTC. The chain links TRBV2 to TRBJ2-7, with 8 bases aligning to TRBD2. J lost 0 bases, V lost 4 bases, and 8 bases had no gene match. CDR1 and CDR2 (germline): SNHLY, FYNNEI. The CDR3 length is 16 residues.